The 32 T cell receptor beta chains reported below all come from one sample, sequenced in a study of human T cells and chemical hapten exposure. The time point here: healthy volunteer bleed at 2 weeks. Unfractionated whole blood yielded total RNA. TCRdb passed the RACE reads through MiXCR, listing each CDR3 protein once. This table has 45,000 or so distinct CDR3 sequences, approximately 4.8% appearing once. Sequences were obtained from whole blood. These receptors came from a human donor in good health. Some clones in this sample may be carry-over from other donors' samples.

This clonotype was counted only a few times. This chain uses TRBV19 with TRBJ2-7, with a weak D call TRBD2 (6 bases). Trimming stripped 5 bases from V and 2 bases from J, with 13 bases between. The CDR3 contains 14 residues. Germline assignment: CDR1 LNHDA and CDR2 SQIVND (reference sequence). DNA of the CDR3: TGTGCCAGTAGTCGCGGGAATAGAGCCTACGAGCAGTACTTC. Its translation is CASSRGNRAYEQYF. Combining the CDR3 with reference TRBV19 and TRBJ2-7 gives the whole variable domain DGGITQSPKYLFRKEGQNVTLSCEQNLNHDAMYWYRQDPGQGLRLIYYSQIVNDFQKGDIAEGYSVSREKKESFPLTVTSAQKNPTAFYLCASSRGNRAYEQYFGPGTRLTVT.

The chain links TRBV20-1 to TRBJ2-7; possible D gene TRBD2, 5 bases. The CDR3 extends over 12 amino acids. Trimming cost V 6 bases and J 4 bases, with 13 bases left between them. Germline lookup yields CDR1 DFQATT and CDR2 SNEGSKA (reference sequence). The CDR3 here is CSAPASPYEQYF. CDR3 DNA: TGCAGTGCGCCTGCTAGCCCATACGAGCAGTACTTC.

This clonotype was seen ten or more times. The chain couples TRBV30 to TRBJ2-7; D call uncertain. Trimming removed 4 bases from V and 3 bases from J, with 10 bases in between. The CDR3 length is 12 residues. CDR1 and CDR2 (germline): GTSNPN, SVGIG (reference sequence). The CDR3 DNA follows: TGTGCCTGGAAGGTCGGGTACTACGAGCAGTACTTC. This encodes CAWKVGYYEQYF.

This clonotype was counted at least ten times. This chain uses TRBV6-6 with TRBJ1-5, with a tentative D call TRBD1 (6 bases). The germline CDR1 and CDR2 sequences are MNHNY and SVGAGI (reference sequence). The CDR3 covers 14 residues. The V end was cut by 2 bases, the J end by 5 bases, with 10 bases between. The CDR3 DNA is TGTGCCAGCAGTTACAGGGCAGGGGATCAGCCCCAGCATTTT. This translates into CASSYRAGDQPQHF.

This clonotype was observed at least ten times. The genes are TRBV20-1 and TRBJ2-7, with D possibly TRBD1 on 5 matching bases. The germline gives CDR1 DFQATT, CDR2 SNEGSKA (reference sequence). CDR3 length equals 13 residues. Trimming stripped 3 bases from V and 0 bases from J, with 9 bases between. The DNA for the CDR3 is TGCAGTGCTAGGGGGCAGAGCTCCTACGAGCAGTACTTC. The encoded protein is CSARGQSSYEQYF.

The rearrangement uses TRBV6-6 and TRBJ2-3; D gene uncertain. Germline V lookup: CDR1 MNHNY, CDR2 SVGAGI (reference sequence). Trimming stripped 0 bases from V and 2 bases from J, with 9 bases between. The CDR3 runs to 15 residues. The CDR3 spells CASSYSGRYTDTQYF. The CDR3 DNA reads TGTGCCAGCAGTTACTCGGGCAGATACACAGATACGCAGTATTTT.

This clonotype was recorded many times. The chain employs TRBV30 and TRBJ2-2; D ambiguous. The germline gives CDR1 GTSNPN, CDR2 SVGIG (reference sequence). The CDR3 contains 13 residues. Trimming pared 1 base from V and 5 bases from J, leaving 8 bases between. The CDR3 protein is CAWSGLGTGELFF. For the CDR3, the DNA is TGTGCCTGGAGTGGATTAGGGACCGGGGAGCTGTTTTTT. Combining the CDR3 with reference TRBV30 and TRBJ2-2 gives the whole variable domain SQTIHQWPATLVQPVGSPLSLECTVEGTSNPNLYWYRQAAGRGLQLLFYSVGIGQISSEVPQNLSASRPQDRQFILSSKKLLLSDSGFYLCAWSGLGTGELFFGEGSRLTVL.

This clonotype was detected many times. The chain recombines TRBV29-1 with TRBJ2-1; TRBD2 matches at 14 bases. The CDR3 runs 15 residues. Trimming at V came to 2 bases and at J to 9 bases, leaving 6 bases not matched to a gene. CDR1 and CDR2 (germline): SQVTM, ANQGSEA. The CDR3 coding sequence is TGCAGCGTTGAAAGCCCGACTAGCGGGAGGGTTGAGCAGTTCTTC. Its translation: CSVESPTSGRVEQFF.

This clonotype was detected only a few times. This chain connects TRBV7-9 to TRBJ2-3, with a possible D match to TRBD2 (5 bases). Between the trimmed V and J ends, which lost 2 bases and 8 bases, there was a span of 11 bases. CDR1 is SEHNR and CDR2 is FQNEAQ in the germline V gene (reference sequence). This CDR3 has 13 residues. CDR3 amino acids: CASSLSSGSTQYF. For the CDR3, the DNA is TGTGCCAGCAGCTTAAGTTCGGGGTCTACGCAGTATTTT.

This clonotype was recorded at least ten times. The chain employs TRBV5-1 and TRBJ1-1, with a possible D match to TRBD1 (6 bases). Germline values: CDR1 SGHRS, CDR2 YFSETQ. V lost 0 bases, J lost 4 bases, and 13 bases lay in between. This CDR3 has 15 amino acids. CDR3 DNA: TGCGCCAGCAGCTTGGCCGGTGGGGGGCTCACTGAAGCTTTCTTT. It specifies CASSLAGGGLTEAFF.

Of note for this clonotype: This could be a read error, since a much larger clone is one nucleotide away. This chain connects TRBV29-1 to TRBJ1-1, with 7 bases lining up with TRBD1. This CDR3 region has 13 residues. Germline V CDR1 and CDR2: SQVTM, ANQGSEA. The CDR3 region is CSVETGVGTEDFF. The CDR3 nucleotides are TGCAGCGTGGAAACAGGGGTTGGGACTGAAGATTTCTTT.

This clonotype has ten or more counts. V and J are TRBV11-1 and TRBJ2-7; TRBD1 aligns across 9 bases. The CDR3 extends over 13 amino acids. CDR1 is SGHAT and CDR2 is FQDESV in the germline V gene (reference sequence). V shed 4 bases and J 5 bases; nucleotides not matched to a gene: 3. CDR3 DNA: TGTGCCAGCAGCTACGGACAGGGGAACGAGCAGTACTTC. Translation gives CASSYGQGNEQYF. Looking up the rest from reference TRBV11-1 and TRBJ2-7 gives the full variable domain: EAEVAQSPRYKITEKSQAVAFWCDPISGHATLYWYRQILGQGPELLVQFQDESVVDDSQLPKDRFSAERLKGVDSTLKIQPAELGDSAMYLCASSYGQGNEQYFGPGTRLTVT.

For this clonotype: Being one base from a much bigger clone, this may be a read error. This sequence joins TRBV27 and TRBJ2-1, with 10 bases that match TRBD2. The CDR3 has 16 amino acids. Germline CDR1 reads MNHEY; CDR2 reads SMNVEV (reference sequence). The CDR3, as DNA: TGTACCAGCAGTTTTTTTGGTAGCGGGAGGAGAAATGAGCAGTTCTTC. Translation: CTSSFFGSGRRNEQFF.

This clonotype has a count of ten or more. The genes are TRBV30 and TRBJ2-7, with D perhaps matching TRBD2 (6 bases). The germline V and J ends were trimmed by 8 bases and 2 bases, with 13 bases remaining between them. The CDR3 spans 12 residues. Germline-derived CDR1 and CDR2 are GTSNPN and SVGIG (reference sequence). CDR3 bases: TGTGCCGGGACCGGGGGAACCTACGAGCAGTACTTC. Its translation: CAGTGGTYEQYF.

This CDR3 is CASGPDRGLPFF. The CDR3 nucleotides read TGTGCTAGTGGTCCCGACAGGGGGTTGCCTTTCTTT. The J gene is TRBJ1-1, the V gene TRBV12-5; 9 nucleotides align to TRBD1. The CDR3 totals 12 residues. In germline, CDR1 is LGHNT, CDR2 FRNRAP. Trimming took 5 bases from V and 12 from J; bases not matched to a gene: 7.

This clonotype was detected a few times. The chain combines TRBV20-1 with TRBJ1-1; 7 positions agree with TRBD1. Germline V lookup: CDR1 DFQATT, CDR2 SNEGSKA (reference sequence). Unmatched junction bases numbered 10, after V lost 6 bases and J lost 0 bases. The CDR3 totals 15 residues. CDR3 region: CSARKGASMNTEAFF. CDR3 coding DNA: TGCAGTGCCCGAAAGGGGGCATCAATGAACACTGAAGCTTTCTTT.

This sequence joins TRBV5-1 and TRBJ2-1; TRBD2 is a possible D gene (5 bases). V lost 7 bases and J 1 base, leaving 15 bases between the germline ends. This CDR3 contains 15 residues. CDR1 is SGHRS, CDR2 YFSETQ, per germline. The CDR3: CASAEGGLSYNEQFF. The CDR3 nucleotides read TGCGCCAGCGCTGAGGGCGGTTTATCCTACAATGAGCAGTTCTTC.

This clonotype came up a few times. The DNA for the CDR3 is TGTGCCTGGAGTCTCTTAGCGGGAGGGCCATCGGCGCAGTATTTT. It codes for CAWSLLAGGPSAQYF. The chain joins TRBV30 to TRBJ2-3; 11 positions match TRBD2. Germline V lookup: CDR1 GTSNPN, CDR2 SVGIG (reference sequence). V lost 2 bases, J lost 10 bases, and 11 bases stayed unmatched. The CDR3 has 15 amino acids.

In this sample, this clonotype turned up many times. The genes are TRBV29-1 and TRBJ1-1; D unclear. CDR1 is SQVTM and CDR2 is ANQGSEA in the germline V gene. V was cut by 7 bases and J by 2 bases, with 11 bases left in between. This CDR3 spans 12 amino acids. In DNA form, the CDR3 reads TGCAGCGCCACTACAGTAAACACTGAAGCTTTCTTT. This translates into CSATTVNTEAFF.

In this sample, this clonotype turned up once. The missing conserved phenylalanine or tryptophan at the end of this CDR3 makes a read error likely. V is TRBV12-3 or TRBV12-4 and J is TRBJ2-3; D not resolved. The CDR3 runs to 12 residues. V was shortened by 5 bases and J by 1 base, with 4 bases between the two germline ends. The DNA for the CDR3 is TGTGCCAGCAGTCCTGGCACAGATACGCAGTATTAT. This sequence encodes CASSPGTDTQYY.

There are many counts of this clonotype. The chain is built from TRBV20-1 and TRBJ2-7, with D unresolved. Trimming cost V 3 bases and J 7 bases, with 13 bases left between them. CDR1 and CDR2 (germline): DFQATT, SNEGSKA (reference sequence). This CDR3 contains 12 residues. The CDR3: CSARGRVKEQYF. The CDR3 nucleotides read TGCAGTGCTAGGGGTCGGGTCAAAGAGCAGTACTTC.

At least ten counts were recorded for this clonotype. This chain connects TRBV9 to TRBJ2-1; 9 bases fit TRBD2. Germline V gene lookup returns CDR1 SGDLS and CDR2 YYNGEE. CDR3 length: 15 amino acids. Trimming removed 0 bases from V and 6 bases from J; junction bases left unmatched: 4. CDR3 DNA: TGTGCCAGCAGCGTAGTAGCGGGAGTGGGCAATGAGCAGTTCTTC. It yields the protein CASSVVAGVGNEQFF.

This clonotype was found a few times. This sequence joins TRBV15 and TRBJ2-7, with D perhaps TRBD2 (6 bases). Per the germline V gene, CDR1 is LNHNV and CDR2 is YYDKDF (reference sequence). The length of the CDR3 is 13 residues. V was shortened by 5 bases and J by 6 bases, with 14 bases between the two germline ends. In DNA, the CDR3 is TGTGCCACCAGCTCCAGGAGGGAGCTCGAGCAGTACTTC. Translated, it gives CATSSRRELEQYF.

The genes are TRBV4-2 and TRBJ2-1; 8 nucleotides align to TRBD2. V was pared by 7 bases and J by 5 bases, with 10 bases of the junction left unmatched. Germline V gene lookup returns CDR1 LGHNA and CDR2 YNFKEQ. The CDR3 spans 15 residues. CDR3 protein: CASTLRSAGDNEQFF. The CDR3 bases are TGTGCCAGCACCCTTCGGTCAGCGGGAGACAATGAGCAGTTCTTC.

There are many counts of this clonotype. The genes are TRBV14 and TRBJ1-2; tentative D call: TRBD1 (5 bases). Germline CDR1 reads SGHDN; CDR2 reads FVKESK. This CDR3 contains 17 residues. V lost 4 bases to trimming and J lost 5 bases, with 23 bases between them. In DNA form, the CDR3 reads TGTGCCAGCAGCCGGACCGGGACCGGCGGTGAGAGATATGGCTACACCTTC. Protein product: CASSRTGTGGERYGYTF.

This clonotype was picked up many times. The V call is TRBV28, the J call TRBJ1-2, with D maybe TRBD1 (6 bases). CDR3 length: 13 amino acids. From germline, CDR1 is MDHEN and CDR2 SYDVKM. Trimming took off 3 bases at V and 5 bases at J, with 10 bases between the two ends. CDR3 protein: CASSLGGNYGYTF. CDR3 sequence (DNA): TGTGCCAGCAGTTTGGGGGGCAATTATGGCTACACCTTC.

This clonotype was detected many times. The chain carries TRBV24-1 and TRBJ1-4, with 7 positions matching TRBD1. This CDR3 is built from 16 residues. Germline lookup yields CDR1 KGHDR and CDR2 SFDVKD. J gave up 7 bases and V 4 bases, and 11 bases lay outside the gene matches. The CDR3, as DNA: TGTGCCACCAGTGACGCCCTGACAGGGAGCAGTGAAAAACTGTTTTTT. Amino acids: CATSDALTGSSEKLFF.

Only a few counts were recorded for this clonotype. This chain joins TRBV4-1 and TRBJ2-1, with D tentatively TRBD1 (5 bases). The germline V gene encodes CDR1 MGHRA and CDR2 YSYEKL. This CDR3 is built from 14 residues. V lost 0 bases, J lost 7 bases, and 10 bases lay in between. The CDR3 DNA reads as TGCGCCAGCAGCCAAGAAAATCAGGGAAATGAGCAGTTCTTC. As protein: CASSQENQGNEQFF.

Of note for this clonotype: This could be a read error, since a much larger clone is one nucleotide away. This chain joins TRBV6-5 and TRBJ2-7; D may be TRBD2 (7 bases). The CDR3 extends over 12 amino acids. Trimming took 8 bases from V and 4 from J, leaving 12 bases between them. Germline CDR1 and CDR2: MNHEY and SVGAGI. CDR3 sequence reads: CASRGDIYEQYF. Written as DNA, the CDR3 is TGTGCCAGCCGGGGGGACATATACGAGCAGTACTTC.

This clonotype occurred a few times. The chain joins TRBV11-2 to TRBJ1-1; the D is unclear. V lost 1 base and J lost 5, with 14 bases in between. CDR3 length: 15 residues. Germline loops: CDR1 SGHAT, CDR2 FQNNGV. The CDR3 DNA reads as TGTGCCAGCAGCTTAGTCCGGACGCCGAGGACTGAAGCTTTCTTT. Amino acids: CASSLVRTPRTEAFF. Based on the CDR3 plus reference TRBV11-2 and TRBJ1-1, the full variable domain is EAGVAQSPRYKIIEKRQSVAFWCNPISGHATLYWYQQILGQGPKLLIQFQNNGVVDDSQLPKDRFSAERLKGVDSTLKIQPAKLEDSAVYLCASSLVRTPRTEAFFGQGTRLTVV.

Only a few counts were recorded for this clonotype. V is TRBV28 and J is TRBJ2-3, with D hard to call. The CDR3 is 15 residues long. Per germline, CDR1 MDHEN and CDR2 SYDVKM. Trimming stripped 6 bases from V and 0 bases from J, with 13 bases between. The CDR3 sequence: CASSRRTFSTDTQYF. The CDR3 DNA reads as TGTGCCAGCAGCCGCAGGACCTTTAGCACAGATACGCAGTATTTT. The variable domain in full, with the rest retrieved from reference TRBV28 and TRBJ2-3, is DVKVTQSSRYLVKRTGEKVFLECVQDMDHENMFWYRQDPGLGLRLIYFSYDVKMKEKGDIPEGYSVSREKKERFSLILESASTNQTSMYLCASSRRTFSTDTQYFGPGTRLTVL.

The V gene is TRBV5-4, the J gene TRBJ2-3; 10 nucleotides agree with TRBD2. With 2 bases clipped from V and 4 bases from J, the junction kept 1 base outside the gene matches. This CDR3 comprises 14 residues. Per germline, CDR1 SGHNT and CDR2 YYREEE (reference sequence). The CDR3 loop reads CASSFLAGADTQYF. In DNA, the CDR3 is TGTGCCAGCAGCTTTCTAGCGGGGGCAGATACGCAGTATTTT.